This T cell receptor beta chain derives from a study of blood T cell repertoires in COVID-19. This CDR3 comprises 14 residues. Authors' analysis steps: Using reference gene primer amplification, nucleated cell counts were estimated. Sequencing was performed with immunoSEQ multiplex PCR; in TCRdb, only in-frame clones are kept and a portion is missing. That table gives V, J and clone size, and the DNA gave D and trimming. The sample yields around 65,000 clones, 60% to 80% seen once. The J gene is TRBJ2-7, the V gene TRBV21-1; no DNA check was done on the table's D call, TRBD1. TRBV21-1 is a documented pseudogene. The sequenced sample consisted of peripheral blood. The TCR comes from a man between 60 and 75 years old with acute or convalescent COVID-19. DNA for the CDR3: TGTGCCATCGCCTCTGGACAGTCTTTCTACGAGCAGTACTTC. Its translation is CAIASGQSFYEQYF.